This T cell receptor (beta chain) was sequenced during a study of sequential checkpoint blockade in melanoma. Assay used: immunoSEQ multiplex PCR; TCRdb lists only in-frame clones, some missing. The sample holds about 17,000 clones, around two thirds seen once. The CDR3 has 14 amino acids. The V end lost 8 bases, the J end lost 6 bases, and 16 bases lay between the germline ends. From germline, CDR1 is SGHAT and CDR2 FQNNGV. Treatment reported: randomized to nivolumab then ipilimumab (arm A) or the reverse (arm B). This clone showed up just once. This receptor was taken from a human donor with melanoma. The sequencing here drew on CD8+ T cells sorted from blood (inferred from file names), taken from a patient given nivolumab and ipilimumab in sequence. J is TRBJ1-4 and V is TRBV11-2; D is perhaps TRBD1 (5 bases). CDR3 sequence reads: CASSPTARDEKLFF. CDR3 bases: TGTGCCAGCTCCCCGACAGCCCGCGATGAAAAACTGTTTTTT. The full variable domain, its missing parts supplied by reference TRBV11-2 and TRBJ1-4, is EAGVAQSPRYKIIEKRQSVAFWCNPISGHATLYWYQQILGQGPKLLIQFQNNGVVDDSQLPKDRFSAERLKGVDSTLKIQPAKLEDSAVYLCASSPTARDEKLFFGSGTQLSVL.